Presented here are 14 T cell receptor beta chains from one specimen sequenced in a study of T cells after yellow fever vaccination. TCRdb independently ran MiXCR on the 5' RACE reads; one entry per CDR3 protein. Of a few hundred thousand distinct CDR3 sequences listed, under 5% are singletons. The sample consisted of PBMCs, taken 5 days after the yellow fever booster vaccination. Source of these receptors: a young man who received the YFV17D yellow fever vaccine.

This clonotype was seen repeatedly, ten times or more. The V and J genes are TRBV6-5 and TRBJ1-6; 7 nucleotides line up with TRBD1. The V segment lost 0 bases and the J segment 0 bases; nucleotides outside the gene matches: 5. The CDR3 consists of 18 residues. Germline V gene data show CDR1 as MNHEY and CDR2 as SVGAGI. The CDR3 DNA sequence: TGTGCCAGCAGTTACTCGATAGGGGGCAGCTCCTATAATTCACCCCTCCACTTT. It yields the protein CASSYSIGGSSYNSPLHF.

This chain links TRBV28 with TRBJ2-7; D ambiguous. Looked up from germline, CDR1 is MDHEN and CDR2 is SYDVKM. The V gene lost 2 bases and the J gene lost 2 bases, with 7 bases spanning the gap. This CDR3 has 13 amino acids. The CDR3 loop is CASSLTSPYEQYV. As DNA, the CDR3 is TGTGCCAGCAGTTTAACGTCCCCCTACGAGCAGTACGTC.

This clonotype showed up many times. The chain is built from TRBV5-1 and TRBJ2-1, with no clear D. Trimming stripped 0 bases from V and 10 bases from J, with 11 bases between. This CDR3 is built from 13 residues. Germline values: CDR1 SGHRS, CDR2 YFSETQ. CDR3 nucleotide sequence: TGCGCCAGCAGCTTGGTTGGAAACAGCGAGCAGTTCTTC. Its protein product is CASSLVGNSEQFF. Full variable domain (outside the CDR3, taken from reference TRBV5-1 and TRBJ2-1): KAGVTQTPRYLIKTRGQQVTLSCSPISGHRSVSWYQQTPGQGLQFLFEYFSETQRNKGNFPGRFSGRQFSNSRSEMNVSTLELGDSALYLCASSLVGNSEQFFGPGTRLTVL.

There are many counts of this clonotype. V is TRBV5-1 and J is TRBJ1-2; 8 bases match TRBD1. V dropped 5 bases and J dropped 8; count of bases not matched to a gene: 8. Germline V gene sequence: CDR1 SGHRS, CDR2 YFSETQ. The CDR3 totals 13 residues. This chain's CDR3 is CASSQDRVKGYTF. In DNA, the CDR3 is TGCGCCAGCAGTCAGGACAGGGTAAAGGGCTACACCTTC.

Many counts were recorded for this clonotype. This chain links TRBV5-1 with TRBJ2-3; 7 positions agree with TRBD1. After removal of 6 bases from V and 4 bases from J, the junction contained 11 bases not matched to a gene. This CDR3 has 15 residues. The germline CDR1 and CDR2 sequences are SGHRS and YFSETQ. CDR3 sequence (DNA): TGCGCCAGCACCCGGACAGGAGGTTTGGCAGATACGCAGTATTTT. Translating it yields CASTRTGGLADTQYF.

This clonotype was detected a few times. The chain recombines TRBV6-7 with TRBJ2-7; 12 nucleotides agree with TRBD2. TRBV6-7 is an open reading frame whose function is uncertain. This CDR3 spans 17 amino acids. Losses at the gene ends were 3 bases for V and 5 bases for J; bases not matched to a gene: 11. CDR3 region: CASSYNPTSGGSHEQYV. The CDR3 DNA reads TGTGCCAGCAGTTATAATCCCACTAGCGGGGGGTCCCACGAGCAGTACGTC.

This clonotype showed up just a few times. The V and J genes are TRBV28 and TRBJ1-1; no reliable D call. Trimming took 5 bases from V and 5 from J, leaving 9 bases between them. This CDR3 is 12 amino acids long. Looked up from germline, CDR1 is MDHEN and CDR2 is SYDVKM. The CDR3 region is CASSTGDTEAFF. As DNA, the CDR3 is TGTGCCAGCAGTACGGGAGATACTGAAGCTTTCTTT.

The gene calls are TRBV5-4 and TRBJ1-2; tentatively, D is TRBD1 (6 bases). The CDR3 consists of 17 residues. V shed 5 bases and J shed 8 bases, with 28 bases lying between them. CDR1 and CDR2 from the germline V gene are SGHNT and YYREEE (reference sequence). The chain's CDR3 is CASSFLGQTKSQEGYTF. In DNA form, the CDR3 reads TGTGCCAGCAGTTTCCTGGGACAAACGAAATCCCAGGAGGGCTACACCTTC.

This clonotype came up a few times. V usage is TRBV11-2 and J usage is TRBJ2-1; D is unresolved. Trimming pared 4 bases from V and 13 bases from J, leaving 17 bases between. The CDR3 totals 13 residues. CDR1 and CDR2 from the germline V gene are SGHAT and FQNNGV. CDR3 coding DNA: TGTGCCAGCAGCTCCCGGACCACTGACACTCAGTTCTTC. Protein sequence: CASSSRTTDTQFF.

This clonotype was detected a few times. The CDR3 region has the DNA TGTGCCAGCATGGACAGGGCCTCGAACACCGGGGAGCTGTTTTTT. The encoded protein is CASMDRASNTGELFF. J is TRBJ2-2 and V is TRBV6-2 or TRBV6-3; 8 bases line up with TRBD1. Germline V gives CDR1 MNHEY, CDR2 SVGEGT. The CDR3 length is 15 residues. V was pared by 7 bases and J by 0 bases, with 4 bases of the junction left unmatched.

In its sample, this clonotype was seen many times. The CDR3 DNA reads as TGTGCCAGCAGCTTATGGGCAGACAAGCAGTACTTC. Translation: CASSLWADKQYF. This sequence joins TRBV7-6 and TRBJ2-7; D is ambiguous. The CDR3 runs 12 residues. CDR1 SGHVS and CDR2 FNYEAQ come from the germline V gene. V was clipped by 2 bases and J by 8 bases, with 10 bases between them.

This clonotype was observed many times. The chain joins TRBV5-5 to TRBJ2-3, with 8 bases lining up with TRBD2. J gave up 1 base and V 4 bases, and 8 bases lay outside the gene matches. Germline lookup yields CDR1 SGHKS and CDR2 YYEKEE (reference sequence). The CDR3 loop spans 16 amino acids. CDR3 in amino acids: CASSRGGPTGTDTQYF. DNA of the CDR3: TGTGCCAGCAGCCGGGGGGGGCCTACTGGCACAGATACGCAGTATTTT.

This clonotype was counted between two and nine times. This chain connects TRBV18 to TRBJ2-7; 7 bases match TRBD1. The V gene end was trimmed by 6 bases and the J gene end by 3 bases; junction bases not matched to a gene: 5. CDR1 is KGHSH and CDR2 is LQKENI in the germline V gene. The CDR3 contains 13 residues. The CDR3 DNA reads as TGTGCCAGCTCGCCGGACAGGAGCTACGAGCAGTACGTC. It specifies CASSPDRSYEQYV.

This clonotype occurred a few times. J is TRBJ1-4 and V is TRBV7-9; D ambiguous. CDR1 and CDR2 from the germline V gene are SEHNR and FQNEAQ (reference sequence). V was trimmed by 5 bases and J by 13 bases, leaving 14 bases between them. This CDR3 is built from 12 residues. CDR3 amino acids: CASSPREGGLFF. CDR3 in DNA: TGTGCCAGCAGCCCACGGGAGGGTGGACTGTTTTTT.